This passage covers 27 T cell receptor beta chains from one sample sequenced in a study of post-analysis software for immune sequencing data. Study-level results: The study found TRBV5-6, TRBV5-1 and TRBV20-1 among roughly 5 TRBV segments more frequent in patients than controls.

Prepared TCR beta cDNA libraries contained unique molecular identifiers. TCRdb processed the PCR reads anew with MiXCR; each CDR3 protein has one entry. The data hold about 820,000 distinct CDR3 sequences, with about 50% observed a single time. These receptors' targets are unknown. Sequencing used blood. The receptors were gathered from a girl between 10 and 17 years old with multiple sclerosis.

The genes are TRBV5-1 and TRBJ2-7; 9 positions agree with TRBD1. Germline CDR1 and CDR2: SGHRS and YFSETQ. Trimming cost V 1 base and J 5 bases; bases outside gene matches: 4. The CDR3 sequence is 14 residues long. The CDR3 coding sequence is TGCGCCAGCAGCTTGATGGGACAGGGAAACGAGCAGTACTTC. Encoded protein: CASSLMGQGNEQYF.

About this clonotype: The junction and the germline gene differ at one end; a read error may be behind it. This chain connects TRBV5-5 to TRBJ2-7, with 8 bases that match TRBD1. The germline V gene has CDR1 SGHKS and CDR2 YYEKEE (reference sequence). CDR3 length: 15 amino acids. CDR3 coding DNA: TGTGCCAGCGGCTTGGAACCAGGGGGCCCCTACGAGCAGTACTTC. Its protein product is CASGLEPGGPYEQYF.

This chain uses TRBV7-9 with TRBJ2-7, with 8 bases matching TRBD2. CDR1 and CDR2 (germline): SEHNR, FQNEAQ (reference sequence). With 7 bases clipped from V and 3 bases from J, the junction kept 8 bases outside the gene matches. The CDR3 spans 14 residues. The CDR3 reads CASTLGSGSYEQYF. DNA for the CDR3: TGTGCCAGCACACTGGGAAGCGGGAGCTACGAGCAGTACTTC.

The chain combines TRBV3-1 with TRBJ2-4; no definite D call. V was cut by 2 bases and J by 6 bases, with 5 bases left in between. This CDR3 has 12 residues. Germline loops: CDR1 LGHDT, CDR2 YNNKEL (reference sequence). The CDR3 nucleotides are TGTGCCAGCAGCCAATATGGAAACATTCAGTACTTC. The encoded protein is CASSQYGNIQYF. The full variable domain, rest sourced from reference TRBV3-1 and TRBJ2-4, is DTAVSQTPKYLVTQMGNDKSIKCEQNLGHDTMYWYKQDSKKFLKIMFSYNNKELIINETVPNRFSPKSPDKAHLNLHINSLELGDSAVYFCASSQYGNIQYFGAGTRLSVL.

The chain joins TRBV29-1 to TRBJ2-1, with TRBD1 identical over 11 bases. The CDR3 is 15 residues long. Germline assignment: CDR1 SQVTM and CDR2 ANQGSEA. Unmatched junction bases numbered 7, after V lost 0 bases and J lost 9 bases. The CDR3 DNA follows: TGCAGCGTTGAAGATCGGACAGGGGGCTTGGGTGAGCAGTTCTTC. This gives the protein CSVEDRTGGLGEQFF.

The rearrangement uses TRBV7-3 and TRBJ2-1; 7 positions agree with TRBD2. The V segment lost 5 bases and the J segment 3 bases; nucleotides outside the gene matches: 7. Per germline, CDR1 SGHTA and CDR2 FQGTGA. The CDR3 has 15 residues. CDR3 protein: CASSDIGTIYNEQFF. In DNA, the CDR3 is TGTGCCAGCAGCGACATCGGGACTATCTACAATGAGCAGTTCTTC. Full variable domain (outside the CDR3, taken from reference TRBV7-3 and TRBJ2-1): GAGVSQTPSNKVTEKGKYVELRCDPISGHTALYWYRQSLGQGPEFLIYFQGTGAADDSGLPNDRFFAVRPEGSVSTLKIQRTERGDSAVYLCASSDIGTIYNEQFFGPGTRLTVL.

The chain has TRBV11-2 and TRBJ1-4; TRBD1 matches at 7 bases. CDR3 length equals 15 residues. CDR1 and CDR2 (germline): SGHAT, FQNNGV. V lost 2 bases to trimming and J lost 4 bases; unmatched junction nucleotides: 4. CDR3 nucleotides: TGTGCCAGCAGCTTAAGGGGGCCGCTTAATGAAAAACTGTTTTTT. Translated, it gives CASSLRGPLNEKLFF.

This clonotype was picked up a small number of times. The chain employs TRBV5-1 and TRBJ1-6; TRBD1 matches at 7 bases. This CDR3 spans 14 amino acids. Germline-derived CDR1 and CDR2 are SGHRS and YFSETQ. V gave up 4 bases and J gave up 5 bases; unmatched junction bases: 3. CDR3 in amino acids: CASSRDSDNSPLHF. The CDR3, as DNA: TGCGCCAGCAGCCGGGACAGCGATAATTCACCCCTCCACTTT.

The V call is TRBV6-2 or TRBV6-3, the J call TRBJ2-7; 14 nucleotides line up with TRBD2. Germline V CDR1 and CDR2: MNHEY, SVGEGT. The CDR3 is 18 amino acids. Trimming at V came to 2 bases and at J to 0 bases, leaving 6 bases not matched to a gene. The CDR3 loop is CASSYTGTSGSSSYEQYF. CDR3 nucleotides: TGTGCCAGCAGTTACACTGGGACTAGCGGGAGTTCCTCCTACGAGCAGTACTTC.

This clonotype was seen a handful of times. J is TRBJ2-4 and V is TRBV20-1; TRBD1 might be the D (5 bases). The CDR3 has 18 amino acids. V was shortened by 4 bases and J by 0 bases, with 22 bases between the two germline ends. Per the germline V gene, CDR1 is DFQATT and CDR2 is SNEGSKA (reference sequence). The CDR3 DNA follows: TGCAGTGCTATCGACTTGGGATGGGGCTTTCAAGCCAAAAACATTCAGTACTTC. It codes for CSAIDLGWGFQAKNIQYF.

Written as DNA, the CDR3 is TGCAGCTCAGCAAGGGTCCTTGACACAGATACGCAGTATTTT. Translated: CSSARVLDTDTQYF. The chain has TRBV29-1 and TRBJ2-3; D is ambiguous. Trimming stripped 8 bases from V and 2 bases from J, with 17 bases between. CDR1 SQVTM and CDR2 ANQGSEA come from the germline V gene. This CDR3 spans 14 amino acids.

The rearrangement links TRBV7-6 to TRBJ2-7, with 9 bases lining up with TRBD2. This CDR3 has 14 residues. The germline CDR1 and CDR2 sequences are SGHVS and FNYEAQ. Trimming at V came to 4 bases and at J to 4 bases, leaving 5 bases not matched to a gene. The CDR3 DNA reads as TGTGCCAGCAGCTACTTAGCGGGAGAATACGAGCAGTACTTC. Translating it yields CASSYLAGEYEQYF.

This clonotype was detected only a few times. The chain carries TRBV5-5 and TRBJ1-2; TRBD1 is a possible D gene (6 bases). CDR1 and CDR2 from the germline V gene are SGHKS and YYEKEE (reference sequence). The CDR3 has 16 residues. V lost 4 bases and J lost 0, with 16 bases in between. CDR3 nucleotides: TGTGCCAGCAGCCTAGGACGGGACACAGCTAACTATGGCTACACCTTC. Amino acids: CASSLGRDTANYGYTF. Using reference TRBV5-5 and TRBJ1-2 for the parts outside the CDR3, the full variable domain is DAGVTQSPTHLIKTRGQQVTLRCSPISGHKSVSWYQQVLGQGPQFIFQYYEKEERGRGNFPDRFSARQFPNYSSELNVNALLLGDSALYLCASSLGRDTANYGYTFGSGTRLTVV.

This sequence joins TRBV5-6 and TRBJ1-5; D remains ambiguous. V lost 4 bases to trimming and J lost 3 bases, with 17 bases between them. Germline-derived CDR1 and CDR2 are SGHDT and YYEEEE. This CDR3 has 16 residues. The CDR3 region has the DNA TGTGCCAGCAGCCTGAGGCCAACTCTCCACAATCAGCCCCAGCATTTT. Its translation: CASSLRPTLHNQPQHF.

The rearrangement uses TRBV9 and TRBJ2-1, with D unresolved. The CDR3 totals 14 residues. Trimming shortened V by 0 bases and J by 2 bases, and 6 bases separated the two germline ends. CDR1 and CDR2 from the germline V gene are SGDLS and YYNGEE. The CDR3 spells CASSVAGTYNEQFF. The CDR3 DNA sequence: TGTGCCAGCAGCGTAGCGGGTACCTACAATGAGCAGTTCTTC.

In this sample, this clonotype turned up a few times. The chain couples TRBV10-3 to TRBJ2-5; D may be TRBD1 (5 bases). The CDR3 contains 14 residues. Germline lookup yields CDR1 ENHRY and CDR2 SYGVKD. The V gene lost 6 bases and the J gene lost 1 base, with 12 bases spanning the gap. This CDR3 is CAIRDTTFQETQYF. DNA for the CDR3: TGTGCCATCAGGGACACTACCTTCCAAGAGACCCAGTACTTC.

The chain joins TRBV29-1 to TRBJ2-1, with a weak D call TRBD2 (7 bases). Trimming took 7 bases from V and 4 from J, leaving 17 bases between them. The germline V gene has CDR1 SQVTM and CDR2 ANQGSEA. The CDR3 loop spans 14 amino acids. The CDR3 loop is CSGLRGGSYNEQFF. CDR3 nucleotide sequence: TGCAGCGGGTTAAGGGGGGGGTCATACAATGAGCAGTTCTTC.

This clonotype was counted only a few times. The CDR3 is CASSPPGRANTEAFF. The DNA for the CDR3 is TGTGCCAGCTCACCACCCGGCAGGGCGAACACTGAAGCTTTCTTT. V is TRBV18 and J is TRBJ1-1, with D maybe TRBD1 (5 bases). CDR1 and CDR2 from the germline V gene are KGHSH and LQKENI. V was trimmed by 0 bases and J by 1 base, leaving 9 bases between them. This CDR3 is 15 amino acids long.

The V gene is TRBV4-1, the J gene TRBJ1-1; possibly TRBD1 for D (5 bases). The CDR3 totals 15 residues. Trimming cost V 4 bases and J 4 bases, with 16 bases left between them. Germline CDR1 reads MGHRA; CDR2 reads YSYEKL. CDR3 sequence reads: CASSPGPMSSTEAFF. CDR3 DNA: TGCGCCAGCAGCCCGGGACCCATGTCGAGCACTGAAGCTTTCTTT.

The rearrangement uses TRBV10-3 and TRBJ2-5; D unresolved. This CDR3 has 13 amino acids. The germline CDR1 and CDR2 sequences are ENHRY and SYGVKD. V lost 11 bases and J 5 bases, leaving 18 bases between the germline ends. CDR3 DNA: TGTGCCTCCTACGGGCCCCCCTGGGAGACCCAGTACTTC. Encoded protein: CASYGPPWETQYF.

This clonotype was detected once. This chain connects TRBV5-1 to TRBJ2-5; 9 positions agree with TRBD1. The J call may be wrong; the DNA end is better matched by TRBJ2-7. Germline-derived CDR1 and CDR2 are SGHRS and YFSETQ. The CDR3 length is 15 residues. CDR3: CASSLGRTGACEQYF. CDR3 nucleotides: TGCGCCAGCAGCTTGGGTAGGACAGGGGCCTGCGAGCAGTACTTC.

J is TRBJ2-5 and V is TRBV21-1; whether TRBD1, the table's D call, matches the DNA was not checked. TRBV21-1 is a listed pseudogene. The CDR3 contains 14 residues. The CDR3 coding sequence is TGTGCCAGCAGCAAAGCAGGGACCGTAGGGAAGCAGTACTTC. Its protein is CASSKAGTVGKQYF.

This chain joins TRBV28 and TRBJ2-7; 7 bases are a match to TRBD1. CDR3 length: 18 amino acids. Germline loops: CDR1 MDHEN, CDR2 SYDVKM. V lost 5 bases to trimming and J lost 0 bases; unmatched junction nucleotides: 16. In DNA form, the CDR3 reads TGTGCCAGCAGTCCTTTCCCCGACACAGGGGTACTCTCCTACGAGCAGTACTTC. Residues: CASSPFPDTGVLSYEQYF.

The rearrangement links TRBV20-1 to TRBJ2-3, with TRBD2 as a possible D gene (6 bases). V lost 5 bases to trimming and J lost 5 bases, with 14 bases between them. From germline, CDR1 is DFQATT and CDR2 SNEGSKA (reference sequence). This CDR3 region has 13 residues. In DNA, the CDR3 is TGCAGTGCTCCCCGGGACTTTGAAGATACGCAGTATTTT. Its protein product is CSAPRDFEDTQYF.

This clonotype was observed a few times. CDR3 sequence: CASSQRQLIADNEQFF. DNA for the CDR3: TGTGCCAGCAGCCAGAGACAGTTAATTGCGGACAATGAGCAGTTCTTC. The rearrangement links TRBV6-5 to TRBJ2-1, with D tentatively TRBD1 (5 bases). The CDR3 has 16 residues. Germline CDR1 is MNHEY and CDR2 is SVGAGI. The germline V and J ends were trimmed by 6 bases and 5 bases, with 20 bases remaining between them.

With respect to this clonotype: Because it lacks the conserved phenylalanine or tryptophan at the end, this CDR3 is likely a read error. The gene calls are TRBV10-3 and TRBJ2-3; D remains ambiguous. This CDR3 comprises 10 residues. V lost 8 bases and J 5 bases, leaving 5 bases between the germline ends. CDR1 is ENHRY, CDR2 SYGVKD, per germline. CDR3 loop: CAIGEDTQYV. DNA for the CDR3: TGTGCCATCGGAGAAGATACGCAGTATGTT.

This rearrangement joins TRBV6-2 or TRBV6-3 to TRBJ2-1, with TRBD1 identical over 8 bases. The CDR3 runs to 17 residues. V trimming: 2 bases; J trimming: 0 bases; junction bases outside the gene matches: 6. The germline CDR1 and CDR2 sequences are MNHEY and SVGEGT. CDR3 nucleotide sequence: TGTGCCAGCAGTTACAAGACAGGGGAGAGCTCCTACAATGAGCAGTTCTTC. Amino acid sequence: CASSYKTGESSYNEQFF.